The entry that follows covers one T cell receptor (beta chain) sequence. Its target is unknown. The junction departs from the called germline gene at one end, perhaps through a read error. The sample originates from a study of T cells in Graves' hyperthyroidism and ophthalmopathy. Study-level information: Peripheral blood sampling occurred at initial diagnosis, before any treatment. The study's findings and limits: Blood shared most expanded thyroid clonotypes above 0.001. Ophthalmopathy was identified by the model a median about six months ahead of onset.

TCR beta CDR3 regions were amplified from RNA. HTBI primers drove first-round RT-PCR of the TCR CDR3. TCRdb reanalysed the multiplex PCR reads using MiXCR and keeps one entry per CDR3 protein. This table has approximately 400,000 distinct CDR3 sequences, 15% to 18% appearing once. The V gene's germline CDR1 is SQVTM and CDR2 ANQGSEA. This CDR3 contains 15 residues. Sequenced sample: blood. The clonotype was recovered from a woman aged 18-35 years with Graves' hyperthyroidism. This chain links TRBV29-1 with TRBJ2-1; TRBD2 aligns across 7 bases. Written as DNA, the CDR3 is TGCAGCGTGGGGCGGTGGGTGGGAGGGAGGAATGAGCGGTTCTTC. Amino acids: CSVGRWVGGRNERFF.